This is a list of T cell receptor beta chains from one sample in a study of radiation and T cells in renal cell carcinoma. Profiling relied on immunoSEQ multiplex PCR, and the TCRdb table lists in-frame clones only, not all of them. The sample includes approximately 140,000 clones, less than 90% of them seen just once. The sequencing here drew on blood, taken from a patient whose treatment included radiotherapy and nephrectomy. The receptor set was obtained from a woman aged 50 to 65 with renal cell carcinoma. CDR3s include the opening cysteine and the closing phenylalanine or tryptophan. Each record gives: V gene, clone size, D gene, J gene, CDR3 protein, CDR3 DNA. A D gene is named only where the DNA matches it firmly. Expanded clones get a size class; other rows say once, few or many, or leave the size out.

V: TRBV11-2; size: -; D: -; J: TRBJ2-7; CDR3: CASSLEITSYEQYF; DNA: TGTGCCAGCAGCTTAGAAATTACCTCCTACGAGCAGTACTTC
V: TRBV21-1; size: -; D: -; J: TRBJ2-2; CDR3: CASSKRKGSTGELFF; DNA: TGTGCCAGCAGCAAAAGGAAGGGAAGCACCGGGGAGCTGTTTTTT
V: TRBV5-1; size: -; D: -; J: TRBJ2-1; CDR3: CASSLELAGEQFF; DNA: TGCGCCAGCAGCTTGGAACTAGCTGGTGAGCAGTTCTTC
V: TRBV11-2; size: -; D: -; J: TRBJ1-2; CDR3: CASSLSTDSYGYTF; DNA: TGTGCCAGCAGCTTAAGTACAGACTCCTATGGCTACACCTTC
V: TRBV10-1; size: -; D: -; J: TRBJ1-1; CDR3: CASSMDVSGAEAFF; DNA: TGCGCCAGCAGTATGGACGTTTCGGGGGCTGAAGCTTTCTTT
V: TRBV5-6; size: -; D: TRBD1; J: TRBJ1-4; CDR3: CASSLVPGQNEKLFF; DNA: TGTGCCAGCAGCTTAGTCCCGGGACAGAATGAAAAACTGTTTTTT
V: TRBV7-2; size: -; D: TRBD1; J: TRBJ1-2; CDR3: CASSWTGGRYGYTF; DNA: TGTGCCAGCAGTTGGACAGGGGGCCGATATGGCTACACCTTC
V: TRBV10-3; size: -; D: TRBD1; J: TRBJ1-2; CDR3: CAIQGQGAPGCTF; DNA: TGTGCCATTCAGGGACAGGGGGCCCCTGGTTGCACCTTC
V: TRBV30; size: once; D: TRBD1; J: TRBJ1-2; CDR3: CAWAADRGYGYTF; DNA: TGTGCCTGGGCGGCTGACAGGGGCTATGGCTACACCTTC
V: TRBV5-6; size: -; D: TRBD1; J: TRBJ1-4; CDR3: CASSPGGTGNEKLFF; DNA: TGTGCCAGCAGCCCCGGCGGGACAGGGAATGAAAAACTGTTTTTT
V: TRBV6-4; size: few; D: TRBD2; J: TRBJ2-1; CDR3: CASSDSGVSGRASGYNEQFF; DNA: TGTGCCAGCAGTGACTCAGGAGTTAGCGGGAGGGCCTCAGGATACAATGAGCAGTTCTTC
V: TRBV2; size: -; D: TRBD1; J: TRBJ1-2; CDR3: CASSPGGGYGYTF; DNA: TGTGCCAGCAGTCCAGGGGGCGGCTATGGCTACACCTTC
V: TRBV4-3; size: -; D: -; J: TRBJ1-2; CDR3: CASSQDQGRGYGYTF; DNA: TGCGCCAGCAGCCAAGATCAGGGCAGAGGCTATGGCTACACCTTC
V: TRBV6-1; size: -; D: -; J: TRBJ2-7; CDR3: CASSARGEEQYF; DNA: TGTGCCAGCAGTGCCAGGGGGGAAGAGCAGTACTTC